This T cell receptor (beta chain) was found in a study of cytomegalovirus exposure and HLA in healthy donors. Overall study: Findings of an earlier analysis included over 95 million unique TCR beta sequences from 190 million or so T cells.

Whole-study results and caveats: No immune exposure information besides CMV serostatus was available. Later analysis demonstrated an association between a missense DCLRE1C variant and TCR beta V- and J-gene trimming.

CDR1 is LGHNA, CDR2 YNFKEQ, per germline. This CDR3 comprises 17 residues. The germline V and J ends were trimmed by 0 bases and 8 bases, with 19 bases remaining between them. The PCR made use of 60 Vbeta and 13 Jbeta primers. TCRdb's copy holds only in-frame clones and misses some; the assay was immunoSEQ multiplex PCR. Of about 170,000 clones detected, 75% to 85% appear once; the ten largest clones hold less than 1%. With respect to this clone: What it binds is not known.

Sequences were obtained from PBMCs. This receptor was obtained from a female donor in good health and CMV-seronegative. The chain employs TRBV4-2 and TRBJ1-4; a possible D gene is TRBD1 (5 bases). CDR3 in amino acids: CASSQDRAGHSREKLFF. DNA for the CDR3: TGTGCCAGCAGCCAAGATCGGGCGGGGCACAGTAGGGAAAAACTGTTTTTT.